This T cell receptor beta chain derives from a study of CD8 T cells in Susac syndrome (dated by TCRdb to about 2019). Some background on the complete study: Among the sequenced Susac syndrome patients, over five had clinically active disease and about 8 were in clinical remission. Whether CD8+ T cell activation and differentiation in Susac syndrome was antigen driven was tested using repertoire sequencing. At the time of blood withdrawal, Susac syndrome patients were either therapy-naive, taking corticosteroids (with some also receiving IVIg), or on IVIg alone. The paper's findings and limits, for the study overall: The study acknowledged that relatively few individuals were included in the TCR sequencing and HLA analysis. In the CD4+ T cell repertoire of Susac syndrome patients, clonal expansion was not detected.

In the case of this clonotype: No antigen is known for it. There are no base qualities to consult, and no much larger clone falls within one base.

RNA was extracted with the RNeasy kit and roughly 0.5 to 1 ug was reverse transcribed using random hexamers. The immunoSEQ multiplex PCR assay, covering 54 Vbeta and 13 Jbeta segments, was used to amplify TCR beta CDR3 regions. To correct PCR amplification bias, a synthetic template baseline was used for both primer optimization and computational correction. The source study handled its data this way. Only productive sequences were kept, with reads annotated to V, D and J genes according to IMGT and analyzed in immunoSEQ Analyzer. Clonality was calculated as one minus the Shannon entropy normalized by log2 of the number of productive unique sequences. Public and private clones were assessed among the 100 most prevalent clones of each patient and control. Susac-specific clones were defined as absent from healthy and MS cohorts, 850 to 1,300 published viral clones and other ImmuneACCESS disease sequences. TCRdb cleaned the public reads at Q25 with fastp, built clones with MiXCR and kept in-frame beta chains. Rows are combined by CDR3 protein, so each entry shows the most common genes and DNA. In this record, the V and J calls reflect TCRdb's handling and not the investigators' own analysis. The sample table records 100,000 to 150,000 distinct CDR3 sequences; roughly 95% of these occur just once. The ten largest clonotypes hold less than 0.15% of the sample.

Peripheral blood CD8+ and CD4+ T cells from healthy donors, Susac syndrome patients and multiple sclerosis patients were profiled by high-throughput TCR beta sequencing. Susac syndrome patients met recently defined diagnostic criteria for definite or probable disease. Bulk CD8+ and CD4+ T cells were purified magnetically by negative isolation, whereas CD8+ TEMRA cells were enriched by FACS. Blood was drawn into EDTA tubes, processed within 24 hours, and PBMCs were isolated by density gradient centrifugation. PBMCs intended for TCR sequencing were frozen in liquid nitrogen and were later thawed in a 37 degrees C water bath. Purity of sorted or isolated CD4+, CD8+ and CD8+ TEMRA cells was at least 90%. V loses 4 bases, J loses 4 bases, and the germline ends lie 10 bases apart. CDR1 and CDR2 are read off the germline V gene as ENHRY and SYGVKD. Including cysteine and phenylalanine, the CDR3 has 14 amino acids. The CDR3 DNA has 42 bases and is translated from base 1.

This TCR was recovered from a human donor with Susac syndrome. Specimen: CD4+ T cells from PBMCs. The rearranged chain carries TRBV10-3 and TRBJ2-2; the D region possibly corresponds to TRBD2 (5 bases align). The base sequence is TGTGCCATCAGTGTGCAGCGGAGCACCGGGGAGCTGTTTTTT. Its product reads: CAISVQRSTGELFF.